The 7 T cell receptor beta chains below were found in one sample sequenced in a study of blood T cell repertoires in COVID-19. The repertoire was sequenced with immunoSEQ multiplex PCR; TCRdb's copy has only in-frame clones and lacks some. Among 130,000 or so clones, roughly 90% were seen once, and the ten largest hold roughly 2.2%. Sequencing was done on a sample of peripheral blood. Receptors originate from a man between 65 and 85 years old with active COVID-19.

The V call is TRBV9, the J call TRBJ2-3; TRBD2 agrees at 11 bases. Germline CDR1 SGDLS, CDR2 YYNGEE. J lost 3 bases, V lost 3 bases, and 3 bases had no gene match. The CDR3 contains 15 residues. The CDR3 spells CASSATSGRTDTQYF. CDR3 in DNA: TGTGCCAGCAGCGCCACTAGCGGGAGAACAGATACGCAGTATTTT. Looking up the rest from reference TRBV9 and TRBJ2-3 gives the full variable domain: DSGVTQTPKHLITATGQRVTLRCSPRSGDLSVYWYQQSLDQGLQFLIQYYNGEERAKGNILERFSAQQFPDLHSELNLSSLELGDSALYFCASSATSGRTDTQYFGPGTRLTVL.

The chain couples TRBV5-1 to TRBJ2-1; 7 bases map to TRBD1. The CDR3 sequence is 14 residues long. Germline CDR1 is SGHRS and CDR2 is YFSETQ. The V gene end was trimmed by 4 bases and the J gene end by 2 bases; junction bases not matched to a gene: 3. This CDR3 reads CASSPTGTYNEQFF. DNA of the CDR3: TGCGCCAGCAGCCCGACAGGGACCTACAATGAGCAGTTCTTC.

The gene calls are TRBV3-1 (or the pseudogene TRBV3-2) and TRBJ1-2; D is perhaps TRBD1 (6 bases). The CDR3 is 12 amino acids. Germline assignment: CDR1 LGHDT and CDR2 YNNKEL (reference sequence). The ends were cut back, 4 bases at V and 7 bases at J, with 10 bases in the middle. DNA of the CDR3: TGTGCCAGCAGCCCGACAGGATCTGGCTACACCTTC. Amino acid sequence: CASSPTGSGYTF.

The V call is TRBV5-4, the J call TRBJ1-1, with D perhaps matching TRBD1 (6 bases). Germline values: CDR1 SGHNT, CDR2 YYREEE (reference sequence). The V end was cut by 4 bases, the J end by 5 bases, with 18 bases between. This CDR3 spans 15 amino acids. As DNA, the CDR3 is TGTGCCAGCAGCCCCCGCGGGGGGCGCGAGACTGAAGCTTTCTTT. It codes for CASSPRGGRETEAFF.

The CDR3 spells CASSQIAGTDTQYF. The CDR3 DNA reads TGCGCCAGCAGCCAGATAGCGGGAACAGATACGCAGTATTTT. The J gene is TRBJ2-3, the V gene TRBV4-1; 8 positions agree with TRBD2. Looked up from germline, CDR1 is MGHRA and CDR2 is YSYEKL. With 3 bases clipped from V and 3 bases from J, the junction kept 2 bases outside the gene matches. This CDR3 is 14 amino acids long.

This sequence joins TRBV7-9 and TRBJ1-2, with 7 nucleotides matching TRBD1. Germline V gene data show CDR1 as SEHNR and CDR2 as FQNEAQ (reference sequence). V lost 5 bases to trimming and J lost 0 bases; unmatched junction nucleotides: 9. The CDR3 consists of 16 residues. DNA for the CDR3: TGTGCCAGCAGCCCGACAGGGAACCCATCTAACTATGGCTACACCTTC. This gives the protein CASSPTGNPSNYGYTF. Variable domain in full (rest from reference TRBV7-9 and TRBJ1-2): DTGVSQNPRHKITKRGQNVTFRCDPISEHNRLYWYRQTLGQGPEFLTYFQNEAQLEKSRLLSDRFSAERPKGSFSTLEIQRTEQGDSAMYLCASSPTGNPSNYGYTFGSGTRLTVV.

This chain links TRBV6-6 with TRBJ2-3; possibly TRBD1 for D (6 bases). V dropped 11 bases and J dropped 2 bases, with 14 bases sitting between them. The CDR3 totals 13 residues. Germline V gene sequence: CDR1 MNHNY, CDR2 SVGAGI (reference sequence). CDR3 amino acids: CALKGDLTDTQYF. CDR3 DNA sequence: TGTGCCTTAAAGGGGGATCTCACAGATACGCAGTATTTT.